This entry lists 10 T cell receptor beta chains sequenced from one sample in a study of regulatory T cells in long-lasting Graves disease. Library construction for TCR beta used iRepertoire HTBI primers and Arm-PCR of CDR3 regions. A single record per CDR3 protein comes from TCRdb applying MiXCR to the multiplex PCR reads. The sample records roughly 450,000 distinct CDR3 sequences, about a fifth being singletons. Time point of the sample: persistent/refractory GD, antithyroid drugs over 5 years with positive TRAb. Generation of the TCR library employed RNA extracted from PBMCs. Material: peripheral blood mononuclear cells (PBMCs), obtained when the disease was refractory, from a patient treated with antithyroid drugs. These receptor sequences come from a female donor with Graves disease.

This clonotype was recorded many times. The V and J genes are TRBV28 and TRBJ2-5; 11 bases align to TRBD2. The junction had 6 bases not matched to a gene; V was cut back by 6 bases and J by 3 bases. The germline V gene encodes CDR1 MDHEN and CDR2 SYDVKM. The CDR3 has 15 amino acids. CDR3 sequence reads: CASSLPGLAEETQYF. CDR3 sequence (DNA): TGTGCCAGCAGCCTGCCGGGACTAGCGGAAGAGACCCAGTACTTC. The entire variable domain, with the rest obtained from reference TRBV28 and TRBJ2-5, is as follows: DVKVTQSSRYLVKRTGEKVFLECVQDMDHENMFWYRQDPGLGLRLIYFSYDVKMKEKGDIPEGYSVSREKKERFSLILESASTNQTSMYLCASSLPGLAEETQYFGPGTRLLVL.

This chain uses TRBV14 with TRBJ2-1; a weak D match, TRBD1 (6 bases). The CDR3 length is 15 residues. V lost 0 bases, J lost 3 bases, and 9 bases lay in between. Germline CDR1 is SGHDN and CDR2 is FVKESK. The DNA for the CDR3 is TGTGCCAGCAGCCAAGAGGGGGCCTTCTACAATGAGCAGTTCTTC. It is translated as CASSQEGAFYNEQFF.

The rearrangement links TRBV5-1 to TRBJ1-1; no firm D call. Trimming removed 3 bases from V and 0 bases from J, with 15 bases in between. The CDR3 loop spans 16 amino acids. CDR1 and CDR2 from the germline V gene are SGHRS and YFSETQ. The CDR3 bases are TGCGCCAGCAGCTCCACTCCGACGACGGTGAACACTGAAGCTTTCTTT. Its protein product is CASSSTPTTVNTEAFF. The variable domain in full, completed from reference TRBV5-1 and TRBJ1-1, reads KAGVTQTPRYLIKTRGQQVTLSCSPISGHRSVSWYQQTPGQGLQFLFEYFSETQRNKGNFPGRFSGRQFSNSRSEMNVSTLELGDSALYLCASSSTPTTVNTEAFFGQGTRLTVV.

This clonotype came up many times. The chain is built from TRBV28 and TRBJ2-5; 10 bases line up with TRBD2. CDR1 MDHEN and CDR2 SYDVKM come from the germline V gene. J was trimmed by 4 bases and V by 6 bases; bases with no gene match: 14. The length of the CDR3 is 17 residues. The CDR3 bases are TGTGCCAGCAGACCCACCCGGACTAGCGGAGGGGGAGAGACCCAGTACTTC. As protein: CASRPTRTSGGGETQYF.

This clonotype occurred many times. J is TRBJ1-1 and V is TRBV27; 7 nucleotides match TRBD1. This CDR3 is built from 15 residues. V shed 8 bases, J shed 1 base, and the junction held 10 bases outside the gene matches. CDR1 MNHEY and CDR2 SMNVEV come from the germline V gene (reference sequence). The CDR3 DNA follows: TGTGCCAGCGGAATATACAGGGGAGGGAACACTGAAGCTTTCTTT. This sequence encodes CASGIYRGGNTEAFF.

Many counts were recorded for this clonotype. This rearrangement joins TRBV3-1 to TRBJ2-5; TRBD2 agrees at 13 bases. Germline values: CDR1 LGHDT, CDR2 YNNKEL (reference sequence). The CDR3 covers 17 residues. V lost 3 bases, J lost 2 bases, and 6 bases stayed unmatched. The CDR3 is CASSHHGTSGIQETQYF. The CDR3, as DNA: TGTGCCAGCAGCCACCACGGGACTAGCGGGATACAAGAGACCCAGTACTTC.

The sample holds a few counts of this clonotype. The rearrangement uses TRBV30 and TRBJ1-6; D perhaps matches TRBD1 (6 bases). The CDR3 has 12 residues. Between the trimmed V and J ends, which lost 5 bases and 9 bases, there was a span of 11 bases. The germline V gene encodes CDR1 GTSNPN and CDR2 SVGIG (reference sequence). CDR3 DNA sequence: TGTGCCTGGTCCCGGACAGTTTCACCCCTCCACTTT. Translating it yields CAWSRTVSPLHF.

The rearrangement uses TRBV7-9 and TRBJ1-2; a weak D match, TRBD1 (5 bases). The CDR3 has 13 amino acids. The germline V and J ends were trimmed by 3 bases and 4 bases, with 9 bases remaining between them. CDR1 and CDR2 (germline): SEHNR, FQNEAQ (reference sequence). This chain's CDR3 is CASSFGGIYGYTF. The DNA for the CDR3 is TGTGCCAGCAGCTTCGGGGGGATCTATGGCTACACCTTC.

The rearrangement uses TRBV27 and TRBJ2-2; TRBD2 agrees at 7 bases. The V and J ends lost 3 bases and 5 bases, in that order; junction bases with no gene match: 6. The V gene's germline CDR1 is MNHEY and CDR2 SMNVEV (reference sequence). There are 15 residues in the CDR3. The CDR3 is CASSFTAGETGELFF. In DNA form, the CDR3 reads TGTGCCAGCAGTTTCACTGCGGGGGAAACCGGGGAGCTGTTTTTT.

This clonotype was picked up many times. V and J are TRBV5-1 and TRBJ1-6; D remains unclear. Germline loops: CDR1 SGHRS, CDR2 YFSETQ. The CDR3 has 15 amino acids. V lost 4 bases to trimming and J lost 9 bases, with 17 bases between them. For the CDR3, the DNA is TGCGCCAGCAGCCGCGACCGAGTCGGAGCTTCACCCCTCCACTTT. Translation gives CASSRDRVGASPLHF.